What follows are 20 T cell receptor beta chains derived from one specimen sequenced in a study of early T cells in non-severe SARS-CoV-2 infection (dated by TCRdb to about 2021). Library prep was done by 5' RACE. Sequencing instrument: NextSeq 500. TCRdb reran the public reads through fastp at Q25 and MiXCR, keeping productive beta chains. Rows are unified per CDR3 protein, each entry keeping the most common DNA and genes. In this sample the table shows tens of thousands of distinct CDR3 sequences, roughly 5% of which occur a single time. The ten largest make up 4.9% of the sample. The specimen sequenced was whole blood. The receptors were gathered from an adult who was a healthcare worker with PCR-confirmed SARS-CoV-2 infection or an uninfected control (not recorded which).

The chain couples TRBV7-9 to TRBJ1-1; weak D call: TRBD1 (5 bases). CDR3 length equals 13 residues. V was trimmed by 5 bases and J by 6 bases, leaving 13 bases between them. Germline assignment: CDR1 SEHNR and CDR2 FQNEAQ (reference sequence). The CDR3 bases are TGTGCCAGCAGCCCCCGGGGGGAGCCTGAAGCTTTCTTT. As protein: CASSPRGEPEAFF.

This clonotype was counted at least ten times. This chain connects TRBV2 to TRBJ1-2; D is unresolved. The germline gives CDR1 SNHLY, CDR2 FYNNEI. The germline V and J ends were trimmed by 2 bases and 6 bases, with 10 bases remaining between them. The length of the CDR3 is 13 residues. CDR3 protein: CASSEYRGDGYTF. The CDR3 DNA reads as TGTGCCAGCAGTGAATATCGCGGGGATGGCTACACCTTC.

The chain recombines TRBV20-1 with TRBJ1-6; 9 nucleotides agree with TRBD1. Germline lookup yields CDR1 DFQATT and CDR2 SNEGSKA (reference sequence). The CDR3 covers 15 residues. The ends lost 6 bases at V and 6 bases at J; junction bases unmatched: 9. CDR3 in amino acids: CSAHGQGMGNSPLHF. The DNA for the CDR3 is TGCAGTGCCCACGGACAGGGGATGGGTAATTCACCCCTCCACTTT.

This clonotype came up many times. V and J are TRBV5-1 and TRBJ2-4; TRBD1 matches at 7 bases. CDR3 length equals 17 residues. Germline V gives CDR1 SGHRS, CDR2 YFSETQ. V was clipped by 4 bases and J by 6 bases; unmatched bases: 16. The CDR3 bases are TGCGCCAGCAGCCCCGGTCCTGAAAAAGGGACAGCAAACATTCAGTACTTC. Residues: CASSPGPEKGTANIQYF.

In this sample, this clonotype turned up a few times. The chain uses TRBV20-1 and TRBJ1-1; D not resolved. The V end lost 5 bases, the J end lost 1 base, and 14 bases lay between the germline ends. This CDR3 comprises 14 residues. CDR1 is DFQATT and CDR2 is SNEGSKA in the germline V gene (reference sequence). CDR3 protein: CSAFRARGNTEAFF. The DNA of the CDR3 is TGCAGTGCTTTCCGAGCGCGGGGGAACACTGAAGCTTTCTTT.

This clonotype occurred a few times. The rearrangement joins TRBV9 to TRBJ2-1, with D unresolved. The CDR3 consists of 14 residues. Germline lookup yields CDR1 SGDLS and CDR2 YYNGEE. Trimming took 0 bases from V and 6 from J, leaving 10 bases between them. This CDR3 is CASSVGAPSNEQFF. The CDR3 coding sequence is TGTGCCAGCAGCGTAGGAGCTCCCAGCAATGAGCAGTTCTTC.

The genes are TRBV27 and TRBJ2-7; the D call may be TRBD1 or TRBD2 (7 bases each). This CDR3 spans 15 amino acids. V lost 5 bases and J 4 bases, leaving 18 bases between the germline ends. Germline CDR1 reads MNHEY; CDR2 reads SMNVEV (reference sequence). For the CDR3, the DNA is TGTGCCAGCAGTCCTTTAGACAGGGAGGGGTACGAGCAGTACTTC. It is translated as CASSPLDREGYEQYF.

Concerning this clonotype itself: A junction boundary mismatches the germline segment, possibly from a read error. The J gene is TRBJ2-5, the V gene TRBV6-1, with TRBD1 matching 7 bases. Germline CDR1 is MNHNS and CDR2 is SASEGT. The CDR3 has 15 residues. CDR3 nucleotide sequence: TGTGCCAGCAGTCCGCGGACAGGCCAAGTGGAGACCCAGAACTTC. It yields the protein CASSPRTGQVETQNF.

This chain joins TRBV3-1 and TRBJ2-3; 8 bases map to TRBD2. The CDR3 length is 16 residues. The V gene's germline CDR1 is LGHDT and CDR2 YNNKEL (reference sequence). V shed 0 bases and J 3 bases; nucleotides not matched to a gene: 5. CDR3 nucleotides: TGTGCCAGCAGCCAAGATAAAGCGGGAGTGACAGATACGCAGTATTTT. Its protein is CASSQDKAGVTDTQYF.

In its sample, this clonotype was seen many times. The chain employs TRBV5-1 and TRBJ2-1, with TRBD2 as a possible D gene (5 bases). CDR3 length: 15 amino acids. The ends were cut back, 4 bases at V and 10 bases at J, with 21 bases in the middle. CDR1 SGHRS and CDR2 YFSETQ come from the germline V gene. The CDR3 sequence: CASSAHPTSSYEQFF. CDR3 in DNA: TGCGCCAGCAGCGCCCATCCTACTAGTTCTTACGAGCAGTTCTTC.

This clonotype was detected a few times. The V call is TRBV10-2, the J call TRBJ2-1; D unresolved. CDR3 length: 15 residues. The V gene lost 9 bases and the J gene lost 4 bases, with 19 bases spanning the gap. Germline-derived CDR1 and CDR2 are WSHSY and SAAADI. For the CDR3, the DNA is TGCGCCAGTAACTATGATGGTAACCAGTACAATGAGCAGTTCTTC. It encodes CASNYDGNQYNEQFF.

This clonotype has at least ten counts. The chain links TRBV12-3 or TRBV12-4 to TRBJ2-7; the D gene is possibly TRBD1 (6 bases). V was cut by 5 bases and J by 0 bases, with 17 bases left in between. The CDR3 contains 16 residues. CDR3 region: CASSPGVITSSYEQYF. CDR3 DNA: TGTGCCAGCAGTCCAGGGGTAATTACCTCCTCCTACGAGCAGTACTTC.

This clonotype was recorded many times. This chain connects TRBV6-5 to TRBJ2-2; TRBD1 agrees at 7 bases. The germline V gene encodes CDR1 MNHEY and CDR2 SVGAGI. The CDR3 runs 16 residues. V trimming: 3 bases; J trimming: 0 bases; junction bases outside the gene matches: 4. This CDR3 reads CASSYTGATNTGELFF. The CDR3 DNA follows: TGTGCCAGCAGTTATACAGGGGCAACGAACACCGGGGAGCTGTTTTTT.

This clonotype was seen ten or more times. The CDR3 bases are TGCGCCAGCAGCTTGGGACAGGGGATGTATTCACCCCTCCACTTT. It translates to CASSLGQGMYSPLHF. The V and J genes are TRBV5-1 and TRBJ1-6; TRBD1 aligns across 8 bases. Per germline, CDR1 SGHRS and CDR2 YFSETQ. CDR3 size: 15 residues. The ends lost 0 bases at V and 8 bases at J; junction bases unmatched: 4.

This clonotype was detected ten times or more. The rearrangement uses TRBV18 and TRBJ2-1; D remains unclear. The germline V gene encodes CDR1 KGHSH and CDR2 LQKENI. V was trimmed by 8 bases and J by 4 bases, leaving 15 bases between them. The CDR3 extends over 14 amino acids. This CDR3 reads CASLAASGYNEQFF. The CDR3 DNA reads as TGTGCCAGCCTCGCGGCATCGGGTTACAATGAGCAGTTCTTC.

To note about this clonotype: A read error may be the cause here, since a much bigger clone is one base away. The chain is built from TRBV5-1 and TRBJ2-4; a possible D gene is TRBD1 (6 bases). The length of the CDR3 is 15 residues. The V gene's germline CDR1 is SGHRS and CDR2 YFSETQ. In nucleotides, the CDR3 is TGCGCCGGCAGCTTGGGACAACCTCAGGCGGACATTCAGTACTTC. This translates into CAGSLGQPQADIQYF.

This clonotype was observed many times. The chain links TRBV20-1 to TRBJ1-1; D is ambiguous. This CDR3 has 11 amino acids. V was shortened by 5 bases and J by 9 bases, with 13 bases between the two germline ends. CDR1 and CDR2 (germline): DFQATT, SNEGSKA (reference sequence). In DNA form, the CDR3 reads TGCAGTGCTTTAGACGCCACGAAAGCTTTCTTT. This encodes CSALDATKAFF.

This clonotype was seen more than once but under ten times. The CDR3 here is CSATTGTIDSEQFF. For the CDR3, the DNA is TGCAGTGCAACCACCGGGACTATAGACAGTGAGCAGTTCTTC. V gene TRBV20-1 combines with J gene TRBJ2-1; 7 nucleotides align to TRBD2. CDR3 length equals 14 residues. CDR1 and CDR2 (germline): DFQATT, SNEGSKA (reference sequence). V trimming: 6 bases; J trimming: 9 bases; junction bases outside the gene matches: 14.

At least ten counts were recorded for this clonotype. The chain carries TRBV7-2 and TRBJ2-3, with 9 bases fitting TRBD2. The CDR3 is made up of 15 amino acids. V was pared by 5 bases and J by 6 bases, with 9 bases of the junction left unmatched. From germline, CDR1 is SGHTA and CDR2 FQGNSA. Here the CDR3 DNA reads TGTGCCAGCAGCCTCATAGCGGGAGAGGTGGATACGCAGTATTTT. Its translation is CASSLIAGEVDTQYF.

In DNA, the CDR3 is TGCGCCAGCACCCGAACCCCGACGAACACCGGGGAGCTGTTTTTT. Translation gives CASTRTPTNTGELFF. This chain links TRBV5-1 with TRBJ2-2; D is unresolved. CDR3 length: 15 amino acids. Trimming took off 6 bases at V and 0 bases at J, with 12 bases between the two ends. The germline gives CDR1 SGHRS, CDR2 YFSETQ.